This TCR beta chain was captured by sequencing in a study of CD8 T cells in Susac syndrome. Germline V CDR1 and CDR2: DFQATT, SNEGSKA (reference sequence). The CDR3 runs 13 residues. V shed 6 bases and J shed 5 bases, with 14 bases lying between them. It was treatment-naive patients with stable or active relapsing-remitting disease who made up the multiple sclerosis controls. The RNA, 0.5 to 1 ug, was put through reverse transcription using random hexamers. TCRdb reanalysed the immunoSEQ multiplex PCR reads using MiXCR and keeps one entry per CDR3 protein. The sample holds about 250,000 distinct CDR3 sequences, about 93% seen once.

This TCR was recovered from a human donor with multiple sclerosis. The chain joins TRBV20-1 to TRBJ2-1; possible D gene TRBD2, 5 bases. Specimen: CD4+ T cells from PBMCs. CDR3 DNA sequence: TGCAGTGCCCCTTCTGGGAGACACAATGAGCAGTTCTTC. Amino acid sequence: CSAPSGRHNEQFF.